These 3 T cell receptor beta chains share one sample of origin, sequenced in a study of shared clonotypes between healthy human individuals. TCRdb's table, derived via immunoSEQ multiplex PCR, lists solely in-frame clones and lacks some. The table includes around 2.5 million clones, 93% detected once. Sequencing was carried out using naive CD4+ T cells from PBMCs. Noted subset: CD45RA+ positively selected. The receptors come from a man aged 18-30 years in good health. Some clones in this sample may be carry-over from other donors' samples.

To note about this clone: Other nucleotide sequences in the sample specify the same CDR3. The chain links TRBV4-2 to TRBJ2-7; D not certain. CDR1 and CDR2 (germline): LGHNA, YNFKEQ. The CDR3 is 16 amino acids. Trimming cost V 1 base and J 4 bases, with 17 bases left between them. CDR3 bases: TGTGCCAGCAGCCAAGTGTCAGGTCGTGGCATATACGAGCAGTACTTC. It encodes CASSQVSGRGIYEQYF.

This chain joins TRBV5-1 and TRBJ2-6; 8 positions agree with TRBD1. The CDR3 is made up of 16 amino acids. Trimming removed 7 bases from V and 2 bases from J; junction bases left unmatched: 8. Germline V gene data show CDR1 as SGHRS and CDR2 as YFSETQ. The CDR3 loop is CASGQGIGAGANVLTF. CDR3 DNA: TGCGCCAGCGGACAGGGAATCGGTGCTGGGGCCAACGTCCTGACTTTC.

The chain employs TRBV2 and TRBJ1-2; 8 bases map to TRBD1. The CDR3 sequence is 15 residues long. The germline gives CDR1 SNHLY, CDR2 FYNNEI. V gave up 8 bases and J gave up 6 bases; unmatched junction bases: 14. The CDR3 here is CASVETGEVYDGYTF. CDR3 sequence (DNA): TGTGCCAGCGTGGAGACAGGGGAGGTTTATGATGGCTACACCTTC.